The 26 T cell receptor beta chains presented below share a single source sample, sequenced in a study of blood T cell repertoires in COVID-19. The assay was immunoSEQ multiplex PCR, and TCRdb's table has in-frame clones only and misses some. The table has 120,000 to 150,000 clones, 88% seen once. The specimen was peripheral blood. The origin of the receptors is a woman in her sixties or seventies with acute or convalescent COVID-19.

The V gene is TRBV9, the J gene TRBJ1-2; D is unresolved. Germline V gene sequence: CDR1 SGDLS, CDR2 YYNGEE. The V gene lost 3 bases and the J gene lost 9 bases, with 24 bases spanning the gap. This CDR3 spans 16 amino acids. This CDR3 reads CASSAEGTKEIWSYTF. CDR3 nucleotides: TGTGCCAGCAGCGCCGAGGGCACAAAAGAAATATGGAGCTACACCTTC.

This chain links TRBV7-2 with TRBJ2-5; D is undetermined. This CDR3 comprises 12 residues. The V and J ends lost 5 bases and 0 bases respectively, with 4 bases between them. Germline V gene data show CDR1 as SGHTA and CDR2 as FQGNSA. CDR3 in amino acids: CASSLYQETQYF. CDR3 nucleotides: TGTGCCAGCAGCCTGTACCAAGAGACCCAGTACTTC.

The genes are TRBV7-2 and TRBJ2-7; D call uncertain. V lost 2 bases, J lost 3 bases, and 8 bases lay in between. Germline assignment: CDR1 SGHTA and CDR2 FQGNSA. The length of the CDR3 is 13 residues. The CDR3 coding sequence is TGTGCCAGCAGCTTAAACAGTCTCTACGAGCAGTACTTC. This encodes CASSLNSLYEQYF.

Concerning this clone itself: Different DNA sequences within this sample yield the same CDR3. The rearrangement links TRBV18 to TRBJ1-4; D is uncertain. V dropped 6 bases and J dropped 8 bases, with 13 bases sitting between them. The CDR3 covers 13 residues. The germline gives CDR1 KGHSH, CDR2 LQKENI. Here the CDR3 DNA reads TGTGCCAGCTCGCCAACCGGGAGGGAAAAACTGTTTTTT. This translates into CASSPTGREKLFF.

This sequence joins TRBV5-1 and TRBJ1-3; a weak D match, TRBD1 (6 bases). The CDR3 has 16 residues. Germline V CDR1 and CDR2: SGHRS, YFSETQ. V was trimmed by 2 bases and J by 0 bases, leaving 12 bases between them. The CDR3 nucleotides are TGCGCCAGCAGCTTCGGACAGCCCATCTCTGGAAACACCATATATTTT. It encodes CASSFGQPISGNTIYF.

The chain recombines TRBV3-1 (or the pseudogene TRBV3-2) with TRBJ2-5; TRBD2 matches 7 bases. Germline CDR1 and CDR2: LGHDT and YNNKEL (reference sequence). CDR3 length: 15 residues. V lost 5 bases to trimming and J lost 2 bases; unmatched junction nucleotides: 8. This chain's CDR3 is CASSSRRAGQETQYF. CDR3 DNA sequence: TGTGCCAGCAGCTCCCGGAGAGCGGGGCAAGAGACCCAGTACTTC.

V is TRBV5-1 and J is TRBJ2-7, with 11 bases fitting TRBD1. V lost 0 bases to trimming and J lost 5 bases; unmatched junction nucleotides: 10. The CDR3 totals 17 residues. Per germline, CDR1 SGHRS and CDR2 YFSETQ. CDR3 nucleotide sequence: TGCGCCAGCAGCTTGGCCTTGAGGACAGGGGGCCTTGACGAGCAGTACTTC. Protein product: CASSLALRTGGLDEQYF.

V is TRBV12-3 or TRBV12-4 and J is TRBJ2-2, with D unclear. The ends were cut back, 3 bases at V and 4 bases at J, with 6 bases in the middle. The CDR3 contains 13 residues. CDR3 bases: TGTGCCAGCAGTTTCGGCGGCACCGGGGAGCTGTTTTTT. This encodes CASSFGGTGELFF.

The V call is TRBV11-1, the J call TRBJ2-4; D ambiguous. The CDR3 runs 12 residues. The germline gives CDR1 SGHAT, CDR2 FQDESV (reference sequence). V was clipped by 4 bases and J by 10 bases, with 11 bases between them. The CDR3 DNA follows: TGTGCCAGCAGCTCAGCCCCAGTAATTCAGTACTTC. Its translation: CASSSAPVIQYF.

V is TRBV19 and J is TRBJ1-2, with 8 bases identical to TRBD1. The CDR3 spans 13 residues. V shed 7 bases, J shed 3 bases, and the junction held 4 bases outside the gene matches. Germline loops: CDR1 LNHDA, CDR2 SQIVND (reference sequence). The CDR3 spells CASNDRGDYGYTF. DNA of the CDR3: TGTGCCAGTAACGACAGGGGAGACTATGGCTACACCTTC.

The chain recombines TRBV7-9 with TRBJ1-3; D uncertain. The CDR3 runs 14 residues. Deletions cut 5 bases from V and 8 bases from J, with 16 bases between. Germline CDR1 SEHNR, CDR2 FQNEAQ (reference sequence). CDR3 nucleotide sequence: TGTGCCAGCAGCCTCTATCTCGGCGGGGACACCATATATTTT. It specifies CASSLYLGGDTIYF.

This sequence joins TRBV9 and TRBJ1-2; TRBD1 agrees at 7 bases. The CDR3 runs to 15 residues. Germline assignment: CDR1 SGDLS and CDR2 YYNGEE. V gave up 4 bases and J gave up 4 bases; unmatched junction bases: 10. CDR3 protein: CASSIRDRSSYGYTF. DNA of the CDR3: TGTGCCAGCAGCATCCGGGACAGAAGCTCCTATGGCTACACCTTC.

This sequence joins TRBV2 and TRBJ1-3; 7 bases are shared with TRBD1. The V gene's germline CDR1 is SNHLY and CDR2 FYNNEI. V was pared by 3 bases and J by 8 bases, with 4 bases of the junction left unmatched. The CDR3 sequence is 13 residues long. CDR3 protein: CASSEEGADTIYF. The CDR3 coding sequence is TGTGCCAGCAGTGAGGAGGGGGCAGACACCATATATTTT.

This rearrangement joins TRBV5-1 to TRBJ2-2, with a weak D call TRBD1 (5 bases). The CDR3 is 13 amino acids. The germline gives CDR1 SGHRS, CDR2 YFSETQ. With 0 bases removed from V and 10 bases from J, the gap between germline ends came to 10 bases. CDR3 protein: CASSLAGLEELFF. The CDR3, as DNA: TGCGCCAGCAGCTTGGCAGGGTTGGAGGAGCTGTTTTTT.

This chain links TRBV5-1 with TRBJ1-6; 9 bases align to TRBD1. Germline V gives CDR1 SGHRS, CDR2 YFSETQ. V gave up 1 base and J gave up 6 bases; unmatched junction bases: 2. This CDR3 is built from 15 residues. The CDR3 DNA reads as TGCGCCAGCAGCTTGACAGGGGGCACTAATTCACCCCTCCACTTT. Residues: CASSLTGGTNSPLHF.

CDR3 bases: TGTGCCAGCAGACCGATCCTAGAAAACACCATATATTTT. Translating it yields CASRPILENTIYF. The chain uses TRBV3-1 (or the pseudogene TRBV3-2) and TRBJ1-3; D ambiguous. The germline V and J ends were trimmed by 6 bases and 6 bases, with 12 bases remaining between them. From germline, CDR1 is LGHDT and CDR2 YNNKEL (reference sequence). The CDR3 loop spans 13 amino acids.

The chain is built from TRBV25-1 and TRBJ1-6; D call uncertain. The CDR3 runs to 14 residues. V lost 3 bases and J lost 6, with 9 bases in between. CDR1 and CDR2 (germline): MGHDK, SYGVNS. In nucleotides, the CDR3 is TGTGCCAGCAGTGATTCTTCGGGTAATTCACCCCTCCACTTT. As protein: CASSDSSGNSPLHF.

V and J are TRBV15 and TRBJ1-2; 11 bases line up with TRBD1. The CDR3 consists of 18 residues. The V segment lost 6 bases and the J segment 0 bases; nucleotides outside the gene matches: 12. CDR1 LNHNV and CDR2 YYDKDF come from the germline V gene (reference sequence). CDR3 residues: CATSLGQGAVVANYGYTF. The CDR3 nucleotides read TGTGCCACCAGTCTTGGACAGGGGGCTGTGGTTGCTAACTATGGCTACACCTTC.

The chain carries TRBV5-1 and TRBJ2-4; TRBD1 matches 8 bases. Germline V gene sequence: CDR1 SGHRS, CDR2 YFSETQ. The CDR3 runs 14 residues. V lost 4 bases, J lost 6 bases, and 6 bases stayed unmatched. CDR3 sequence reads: CASSPGTGLNIQYF. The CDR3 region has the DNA TGCGCCAGCAGCCCCGGGACAGGCCTAAACATTCAGTACTTC.

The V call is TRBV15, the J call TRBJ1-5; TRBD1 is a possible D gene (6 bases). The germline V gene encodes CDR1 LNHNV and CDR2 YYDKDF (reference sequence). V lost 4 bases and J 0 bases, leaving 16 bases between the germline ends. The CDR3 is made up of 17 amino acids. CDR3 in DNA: TGTGCCACCAGCACCTTGGACAGACTCTATAGCAATCAGCCCCAGCATTTT. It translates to CATSTLDRLYSNQPQHF.

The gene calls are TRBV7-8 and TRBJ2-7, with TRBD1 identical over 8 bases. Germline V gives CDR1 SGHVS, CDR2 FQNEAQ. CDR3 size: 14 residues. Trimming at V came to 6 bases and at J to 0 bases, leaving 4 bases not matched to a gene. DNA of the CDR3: TGTGCCAGCAGTCGGGACAGGACCTCCTACGAGCAGTACTTC. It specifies CASSRDRTSYEQYF. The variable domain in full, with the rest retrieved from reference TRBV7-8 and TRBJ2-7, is GAGVSQSPRYKVAKRGQDVALRCDPISGHVSLFWYQQALGQGPEFLTYFQNEAQLDKSGLPSDRFFAERPEGSVSTLKIQRTQQEDSAVYLCASSRDRTSYEQYFGPGTRLTVT.

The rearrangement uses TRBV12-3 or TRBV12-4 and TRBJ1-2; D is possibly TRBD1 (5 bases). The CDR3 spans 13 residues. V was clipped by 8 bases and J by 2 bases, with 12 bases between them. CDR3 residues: CASDRGSNYGYTF. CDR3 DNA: TGTGCCAGCGATAGGGGCTCGAACTATGGCTACACCTTC.

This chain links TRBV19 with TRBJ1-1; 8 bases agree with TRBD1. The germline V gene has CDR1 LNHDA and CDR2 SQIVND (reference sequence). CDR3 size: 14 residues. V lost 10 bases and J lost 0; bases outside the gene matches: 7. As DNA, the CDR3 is TGTGCCACCGGGGACAGGTTAATGAACACTGAAGCTTTCTTT. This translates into CATGDRLMNTEAFF.

The CDR3 region is CASSLTRRSEAFF. In nucleotides, the CDR3 is TGTGCCAGCAGCTTAACACGTCGGTCTGAAGCTTTCTTT. This chain uses TRBV7-3 with TRBJ1-1; D not resolved. Trimming removed 0 bases from V and 6 bases from J, with 8 bases in between. CDR3 length equals 13 residues. CDR1 and CDR2 (germline): SGHTA, FQGTGA.

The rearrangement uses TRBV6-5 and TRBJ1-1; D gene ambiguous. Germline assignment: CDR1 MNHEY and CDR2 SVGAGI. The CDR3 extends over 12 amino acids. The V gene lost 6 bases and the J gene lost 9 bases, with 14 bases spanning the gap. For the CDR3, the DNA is TGTGCCAGCAGAGGGTCGGGGTTGAAAGCTTTCTTT. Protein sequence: CASRGSGLKAFF.

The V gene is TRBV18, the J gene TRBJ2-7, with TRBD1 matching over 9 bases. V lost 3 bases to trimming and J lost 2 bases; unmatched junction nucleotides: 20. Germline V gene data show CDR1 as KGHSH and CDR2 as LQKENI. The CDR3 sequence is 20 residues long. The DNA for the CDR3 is TGTGCCAGCTCACCCCTGGCCGGGACAACGGACAGGGGTTGGGCCTACGAGCAGTACTTC. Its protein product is CASSPLAGTTDRGWAYEQYF.